Each of the 31 T cell receptor beta chains below was sequenced from the same sample in a study of Ad26.COV2.S vaccination and SARS-CoV-2 variants. Using immunoSEQ multiplex PCR, the repertoire was profiled, and TCRdb retains in-frame clones only, with some absent. Altogether some 330,000 clones are present, 75% to 90% being singletons, with the ten largest covering over 5%. Treatment given: some 19 received Ad26.COV2.S at low or high dose, single or two shots; several received placebo; per-sample allocation not given. Day 63 following the first vaccine or placebo injection was when the samples were taken. The sample was peripheral blood, taken in a trial of Ad26.COV2.S vaccine versus placebo. The receptors shown here come from a person aged 18-65 years who received the Ad26.COV2.S COVID-19 vaccine or a placebo.

This chain uses TRBV5-6 with TRBJ1-4; unclear D gene. V shed 1 base and J shed 1 base, with 14 bases lying between them. The CDR3 totals 17 residues. The germline gives CDR1 SGHDT, CDR2 YYEEEE. Here the CDR3 reads CASSLLTGLGTNEKLFF. The CDR3 region has the DNA TGTGCCAGCAGCTTGTTAACGGGGTTGGGAACTAATGAAAAACTGTTTTTT.

This clone has a handful of counts. The genes are TRBV7-9 and TRBJ1-2; the match to TRBD1 covers 8 bases. Looked up from germline, CDR1 is SEHNR and CDR2 is FQNEAQ (reference sequence). CDR3 length equals 18 residues. V lost 4 bases to trimming and J lost 5 bases; unmatched junction nucleotides: 18. CDR3 in amino acids: CASSSSASKDRVAYGYTF. DNA of the CDR3: TGTGCCAGCAGCTCTAGTGCTTCCAAGGACAGGGTCGCGTATGGCTACACCTTC. Full variable domain (outside the CDR3, taken from reference TRBV7-9 and TRBJ1-2): DTGVSQNPRHKITKRGQNVTFRCDPISEHNRLYWYRQTLGQGPEFLTYFQNEAQLEKSRLLSDRFSAERPKGSFSTLEIQRTEQGDSAMYLCASSSSASKDRVAYGYTFGSGTRLTVV.

V and J are TRBV3-1 (or the pseudogene TRBV3-2) and TRBJ1-2; the D is unclear. Per germline, CDR1 LGHDT and CDR2 YNNKEL (reference sequence). The V end was cut by 1 base, the J end by 4 bases, with 4 bases between. This CDR3 spans 12 amino acids. Here the CDR3 reads CASSQVLYGYTF. DNA of the CDR3: TGTGCCAGCAGCCAAGTTCTCTATGGCTACACCTTC.

The J gene is TRBJ2-2, the V gene TRBV7-9, with 14 positions matching TRBD2. Per germline, CDR1 SEHNR and CDR2 FQNEAQ (reference sequence). The CDR3 runs to 16 residues. V shed 6 bases and J 7 bases; nucleotides not matched to a gene: 7. CDR3 DNA: TGTGCCAGCAGGGGACTAGCGGGAGTCCTGGGCGGGGAGCTGTTTTTT. Translating it yields CASRGLAGVLGGELFF.

The V and J genes are TRBV7-8 and TRBJ1-5; 11 positions match TRBD1. Germline CDR1 SGHVS, CDR2 FQNEAQ. Losses at the gene ends were 2 bases for V and 7 bases for J; bases not matched to a gene: 1. The CDR3 covers 14 residues. The CDR3 region is CASSLRDRGQPQHF. The CDR3, as DNA: TGTGCCAGCAGCTTAAGGGACAGGGGGCAGCCCCAGCATTTT.

CDR3 bases: TGTGCCAGCAGCCCCCGAGTAGTTTCCACAGATACGCAGTATTTT. Translating it yields CASSPRVVSTDTQYF. The chain couples TRBV11-3 to TRBJ2-3, with D unresolved. V dropped 5 bases and J dropped 2 bases, with 14 bases sitting between them. Germline values: CDR1 SGHNT, CDR2 YENEEA. This CDR3 comprises 15 residues.

The rearrangement joins TRBV5-1 to TRBJ2-3; D is possibly TRBD1 or TRBD2 (6 bases each). V lost 0 bases and J lost 2, with 13 bases in between. Germline values: CDR1 SGHRS, CDR2 YFSETQ. This CDR3 is built from 16 residues. The CDR3 sequence is CASSLAFTGATDTQYF. CDR3 coding DNA: TGCGCCAGCAGCTTGGCCTTTACGGGGGCCACAGATACGCAGTATTTT.

The rearrangement joins TRBV2 to TRBJ1-3, with TRBD1 as a possible D gene (5 bases). The CDR3 sequence is 17 residues long. The germline V and J ends were trimmed by 8 bases and 0 bases, with 20 bases remaining between them. Germline V CDR1 and CDR2: SNHLY, FYNNEI. CDR3 region: CASRALTDGSSGNTIYF. As DNA, the CDR3 is TGTGCCAGCCGAGCCCTGACAGATGGGAGCTCTGGAAACACCATATATTTT.

J is TRBJ2-6 and V is TRBV7-9; D not certain. This CDR3 is built from 15 residues. Trimming pared 4 bases from V and 0 bases from J, leaving 7 bases between. Germline V gives CDR1 SEHNR, CDR2 FQNEAQ (reference sequence). The CDR3 region is CASSSINSGANVLTF. CDR3 coding DNA: TGTGCCAGCAGCTCCATAAACTCTGGGGCCAACGTCCTGACTTTC.

The chain is built from TRBV12-3 or TRBV12-4 and TRBJ2-2, with D possibly being TRBD2 (5 bases). The CDR3 spans 13 residues. Trimming took off 3 bases at V and 7 bases at J, with 9 bases between the two ends. The CDR3 nucleotides read TGTGCCAGCAGTTTTGGGAGTGGCGGGGAGCTGTTTTTT. Translating it yields CASSFGSGGELFF.

The chain joins TRBV28 to TRBJ1-1, with D possibly TRBD1 on 5 matching bases. V was cut by 5 bases and J by 1 base, with 14 bases left in between. The CDR3 runs to 15 residues. Germline V gene lookup returns CDR1 MDHEN and CDR2 SYDVKM. The CDR3 DNA reads TGTGCCAGCAGTCCGAGACAGCTAGCGAACACTGAAGCTTTCTTT. This encodes CASSPRQLANTEAFF.

The rearrangement uses TRBV13 and TRBJ2-2, with D maybe TRBD1 (7 bases). Germline values: CDR1 PRHDT, CDR2 FYEKMQ (reference sequence). The CDR3 is 14 residues long. Trimming cost V 6 bases and J 3 bases, with 11 bases left between them. As DNA, the CDR3 is TGTGCCAGCAGAGCCAGGGGGGACACCGGGGAGCTGTTTTTT. Translated: CASRARGDTGELFF.

The chain joins TRBV7-3 to TRBJ1-1; no clear D gene. The CDR3 spans 14 residues. Trimming stripped 3 bases from V and 2 bases from J, with 10 bases between. The V gene's germline CDR1 is SGHTA and CDR2 FQGTGA. The CDR3 DNA sequence: TGTGCCAGCAGCTTGGGGTTAGGAAACACTGAAGCTTTCTTT. It codes for CASSLGLGNTEAFF.

The table lists this clone with a few counts. V gene TRBV28 combines with J gene TRBJ1-6, with D tentatively TRBD1 (5 bases). Germline CDR1 MDHEN, CDR2 SYDVKM. This CDR3 region has 13 residues. The ends were cut back, 4 bases at V and 6 bases at J, with 7 bases in the middle. DNA of the CDR3: TGTGCCAGCAGTTCGACAGCTAATTCACCCCTCCACTTT. Translating it yields CASSSTANSPLHF.

The chain couples TRBV19 to TRBJ1-2; 10 nucleotides align to TRBD1. J gave up 6 bases and V 6 bases, and 10 bases lay outside the gene matches. Germline CDR1 is LNHDA and CDR2 is SQIVND (reference sequence). This CDR3 has 15 amino acids. The CDR3 DNA reads as TGTGCCAGTAGCTCTACCTCCGGGACAGGGGATGGCTACACCTTC. This encodes CASSSTSGTGDGYTF.

The J gene is TRBJ2-7, the V gene TRBV27, with TRBD1 matching over 8 bases. V was pared by 3 bases and J by 5 bases, with 6 bases of the junction left unmatched. The V gene's germline CDR1 is MNHEY and CDR2 SMNVEV (reference sequence). This CDR3 is 14 amino acids long. The DNA of the CDR3 is TGTGCCAGCAGTTTTCGACAGGGGAGCCACGAGCAGTACTTC. Amino acids: CASSFRQGSHEQYF.

Comments on this clone: This CDR3 is also generated by other DNA sequences in the sample. The chain uses TRBV27 and TRBJ2-3; the D is unclear. V was shortened by 5 bases and J by 2 bases, with 5 bases between the two germline ends. Looked up from germline, CDR1 is MNHEY and CDR2 is SMNVEV (reference sequence). There are 12 residues in the CDR3. The CDR3 DNA reads TGTGCCAGCAGTCCTAACACAGATACGCAGTATTTT. It yields the protein CASSPNTDTQYF.

The chain combines TRBV5-1 with TRBJ1-6; 7 positions match TRBD1. J gave up 9 bases and V 0 bases, and 6 bases lay outside the gene matches. CDR1 SGHRS and CDR2 YFSETQ come from the germline V gene. This CDR3 has 15 amino acids. The CDR3 spells CASSLEARGSSPLHF. The CDR3 DNA sequence: TGCGCCAGCAGCTTGGAGGCCAGGGGGAGTTCACCCCTCCACTTT.

Only one count was recorded for this clone. The V gene is TRBV9, the J gene TRBJ2-3; D unclear. From germline, CDR1 is SGDLS and CDR2 YYNGEE. V lost 2 bases, J lost 6 bases, and 10 bases lay in between. The CDR3 is 13 amino acids. CDR3 region: CASSVFRKDTQYF. The CDR3 nucleotides are TGTGCCAGCAGCGTCTTCCGCAAGGATACGCAGTATTTT.

V usage is TRBV30 and J usage is TRBJ2-7; D gene unclear. This CDR3 has 11 residues. Germline V gene data show CDR1 as GTSNPN and CDR2 as SVGIG (reference sequence). Trimming shortened V by 2 bases and J by 6 bases, and 8 bases separated the two germline ends. The CDR3 loop is CAWSQGREQYV. Here the CDR3 DNA reads TGTGCCTGGAGTCAAGGGCGCGAGCAGTACGTC.

The sample holds one count of this clone. This chain links TRBV30 with TRBJ2-2; no definite D call. The CDR3 is made up of 14 amino acids. Between the trimmed V and J ends, which lost 4 bases and 4 bases, there was a span of 13 bases. Germline loops: CDR1 GTSNPN, CDR2 SVGIG (reference sequence). In nucleotides, the CDR3 is TGTGCCTGGACCGGTGGTAGGCCCACCGGGGAGCTGTTTTTT. It translates to CAWTGGRPTGELFF.

This clone appeared a few times. The rearrangement joins TRBV3-1 (or the pseudogene TRBV3-2) to TRBJ1-2; 7 bases are a match to TRBD1. With V trimmed by 4 bases and J by 7 bases, 6 bases remained unmatched. Germline loops: CDR1 LGHDT, CDR2 YNNKEL (reference sequence). The CDR3 spans 13 residues. Here the CDR3 reads CASSPPGGSGYTF. CDR3 nucleotide sequence: TGTGCCAGCAGCCCCCCAGGGGGGAGTGGCTACACCTTC.

V usage is TRBV6-6 and J usage is TRBJ1-1; TRBD1 agrees at 7 bases. V dropped 4 bases and J dropped 4; count of bases not matched to a gene: 3. Germline V gene data show CDR1 as MNHNY and CDR2 as SVGAGI (reference sequence). The CDR3 is made up of 13 amino acids. CDR3 bases: TGTGCCAGCAGTTCTCAGGGGGGCACTGAAGCTTTCTTT. It is translated as CASSSQGGTEAFF.

V is TRBV7-6 and J is TRBJ2-1; D is possibly TRBD1 or TRBD2 (5 bases each). Germline lookup yields CDR1 SGHVS and CDR2 FNYEAQ. This CDR3 has 17 residues. The V and J ends lost 1 base and 3 bases respectively, with 16 bases between them. The CDR3, as DNA: TGTGCCAGCAGCTTAGAGGGGAGCGGTCCGATCTACAATGAGCAGTTCTTC. This sequence encodes CASSLEGSGPIYNEQFF.

This clone was counted a single time. The CDR3 protein is CASSVTGLGSEQFF. For the CDR3, the DNA is TGTGCCAGCAGTGTAACAGGGTTAGGTTCGGAGCAGTTCTTC. V and J are TRBV2 and TRBJ2-1, with D possibly being TRBD1 (6 bases). In germline, CDR1 is SNHLY, CDR2 FYNNEI. V gave up 4 bases and J gave up 10 bases, with 17 bases separating them. The CDR3 covers 14 residues.

This clone occurred once. The chain employs TRBV9 and TRBJ1-3; no clear D gene. The germline CDR1 and CDR2 sequences are SGDLS and YYNGEE. Trimming took 6 bases from V and 0 from J, leaving 16 bases between them. The CDR3 spans 16 residues. The CDR3 loop reads CASTSREISSGNTIYF. The CDR3, as DNA: TGTGCCAGCACCTCTCGAGAGATTTCCTCTGGAAACACCATATATTTT.

The chain links TRBV29-1 to TRBJ1-1; TRBD1 aligns across 8 bases. Germline trimming cut 7 bases from V and 5 bases from J; bases unmatched to any gene: 9. The CDR3 covers 13 residues. Germline CDR1 reads SQVTM; CDR2 reads ANQGSEA. CDR3 sequence reads: CSDQGAGRTEAFF. CDR3 DNA: TGCAGCGACCAGGGGGCTGGAAGGACTGAAGCTTTCTTT.

This clone was seen a single time. This chain links TRBV10-3 with TRBJ1-3; D not certain. V was trimmed by 2 bases and J by 4 bases, leaving 15 bases between them. Germline V gene sequence: CDR1 ENHRY, CDR2 SYGVKD. This CDR3 is 16 amino acids long. The CDR3 bases are TGTGCCATCAGTGAGAGCCGTGAAGCTTTAGGAAACACCATATATTTT. It yields the protein CAISESREALGNTIYF.

The chain uses TRBV9 and TRBJ1-2; D is possibly TRBD1 (5 bases). The CDR3 is 16 amino acids. With 0 bases removed from V and 5 bases from J, the gap between germline ends came to 17 bases. Germline V gene data show CDR1 as SGDLS and CDR2 as YYNGEE. This CDR3 is CASSVGLPRGTYGYTF. The CDR3 DNA sequence: TGTGCCAGCAGCGTAGGACTCCCCCGGGGCACTTATGGCTACACCTTC.

The gene calls are TRBV6-5 and TRBJ1-1; D is uncertain. Germline-derived CDR1 and CDR2 are MNHEY and SVGAGI. The V end lost 2 bases, the J end lost 4 bases, and 11 bases lay between the germline ends. The CDR3 runs to 14 residues. This CDR3 reads CASSYRVNPTEAFF. CDR3 DNA sequence: TGTGCCAGCAGTTACCGGGTAAACCCCACTGAAGCTTTCTTT.

The chain combines TRBV6-2 or TRBV6-3 with TRBJ1-2, with unresolved D. Between the trimmed V and J ends, which lost 5 bases and 2 bases, there was a span of 9 bases. The CDR3 runs 13 residues. Germline CDR1 and CDR2: MNHEY and SVGEGT. CDR3 amino acids: CASSEMENYGYTF. The CDR3 coding sequence is TGTGCCAGCAGTGAGATGGAGAACTATGGCTACACCTTC.